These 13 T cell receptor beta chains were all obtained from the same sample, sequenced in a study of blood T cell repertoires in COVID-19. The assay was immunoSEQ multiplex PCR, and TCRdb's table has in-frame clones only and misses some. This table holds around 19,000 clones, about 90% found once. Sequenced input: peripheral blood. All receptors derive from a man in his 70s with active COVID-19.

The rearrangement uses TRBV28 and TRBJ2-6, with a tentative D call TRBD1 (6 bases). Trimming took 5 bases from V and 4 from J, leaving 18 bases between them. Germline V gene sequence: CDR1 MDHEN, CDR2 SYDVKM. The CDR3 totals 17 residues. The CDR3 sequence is CASSPPLSGAGANVLTF. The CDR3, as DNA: TGTGCCAGCAGTCCCCCCCTCTCAGGGGCAGGGGCCAACGTCCTGACTTTC.

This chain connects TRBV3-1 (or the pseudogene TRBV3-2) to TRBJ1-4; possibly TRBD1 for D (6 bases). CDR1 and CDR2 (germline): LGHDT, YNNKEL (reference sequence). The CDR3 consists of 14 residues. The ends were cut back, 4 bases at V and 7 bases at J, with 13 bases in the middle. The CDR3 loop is CASSPQGLAEKLFF. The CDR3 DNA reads TGTGCCAGCAGCCCCCAGGGGTTAGCTGAAAAACTGTTTTTT.

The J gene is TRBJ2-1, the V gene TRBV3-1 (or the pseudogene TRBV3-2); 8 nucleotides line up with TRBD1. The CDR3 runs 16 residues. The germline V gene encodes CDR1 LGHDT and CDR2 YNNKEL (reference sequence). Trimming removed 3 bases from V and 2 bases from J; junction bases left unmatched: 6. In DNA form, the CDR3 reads TGTGCCAGCAGCCAGGCGGACAGGGTGACCTACAATGAGCAGTTCTTC. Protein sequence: CASSQADRVTYNEQFF.

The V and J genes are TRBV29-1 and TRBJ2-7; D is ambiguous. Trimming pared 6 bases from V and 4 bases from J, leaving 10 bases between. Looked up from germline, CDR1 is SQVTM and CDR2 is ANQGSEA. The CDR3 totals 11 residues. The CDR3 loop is CSVANTYEQYF. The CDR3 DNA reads TGCAGCGTGGCAAACACGTACGAGCAGTACTTC.

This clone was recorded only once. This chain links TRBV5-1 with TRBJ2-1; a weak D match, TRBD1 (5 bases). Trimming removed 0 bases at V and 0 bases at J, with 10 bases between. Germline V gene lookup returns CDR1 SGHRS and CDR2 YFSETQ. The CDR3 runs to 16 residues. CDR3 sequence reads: CASSLGRGLSYNEQFF. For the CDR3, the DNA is TGCGCCAGCAGCTTGGGAAGGGGCCTCTCCTACAATGAGCAGTTCTTC.

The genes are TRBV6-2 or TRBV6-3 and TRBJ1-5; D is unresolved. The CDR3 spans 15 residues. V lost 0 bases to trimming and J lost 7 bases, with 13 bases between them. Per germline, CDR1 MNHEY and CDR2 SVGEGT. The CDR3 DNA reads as TGTGCCAGCAGTTACTCGACCGGGAACTACCAGCCCCAGCATTTT. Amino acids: CASSYSTGNYQPQHF.

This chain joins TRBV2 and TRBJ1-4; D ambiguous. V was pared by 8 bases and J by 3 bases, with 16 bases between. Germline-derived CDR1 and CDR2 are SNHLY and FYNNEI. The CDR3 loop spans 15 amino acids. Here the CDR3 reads CASHVRPRPNEKLFF. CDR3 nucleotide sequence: TGTGCCAGCCACGTGAGGCCCAGACCTAATGAAAAACTGTTTTTT.

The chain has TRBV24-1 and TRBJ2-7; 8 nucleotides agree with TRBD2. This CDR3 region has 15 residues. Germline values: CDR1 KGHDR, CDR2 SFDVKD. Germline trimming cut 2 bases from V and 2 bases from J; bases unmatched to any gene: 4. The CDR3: CATSDSTSGTYEQYF. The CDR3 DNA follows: TGTGCCACCAGTGATTCCACTAGCGGTACCTACGAGCAGTACTTC.

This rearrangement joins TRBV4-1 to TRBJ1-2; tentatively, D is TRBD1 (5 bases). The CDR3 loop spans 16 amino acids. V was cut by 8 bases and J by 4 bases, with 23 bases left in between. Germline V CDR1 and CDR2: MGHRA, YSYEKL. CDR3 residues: CASRRGSAGTSYGYTF. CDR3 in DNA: TGCGCCAGCCGTCGGGGGTCCGCAGGAACCAGCTATGGCTACACCTTC.

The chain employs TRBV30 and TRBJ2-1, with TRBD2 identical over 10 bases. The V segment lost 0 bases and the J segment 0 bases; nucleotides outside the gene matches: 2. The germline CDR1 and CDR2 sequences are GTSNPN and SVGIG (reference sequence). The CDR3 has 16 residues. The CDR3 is CAWSVLAGSSYNEQFF. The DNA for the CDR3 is TGTGCCTGGAGTGTACTAGCGGGGAGCTCCTACAATGAGCAGTTCTTC.

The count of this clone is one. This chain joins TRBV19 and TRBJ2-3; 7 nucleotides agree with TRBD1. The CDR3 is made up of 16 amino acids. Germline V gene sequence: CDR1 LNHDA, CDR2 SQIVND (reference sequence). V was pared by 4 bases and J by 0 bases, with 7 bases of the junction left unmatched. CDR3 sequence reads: CASSSRDRASTDTQYF. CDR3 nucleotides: TGTGCCAGTAGTAGCCGGGACAGAGCTAGCACAGATACGCAGTATTTT.

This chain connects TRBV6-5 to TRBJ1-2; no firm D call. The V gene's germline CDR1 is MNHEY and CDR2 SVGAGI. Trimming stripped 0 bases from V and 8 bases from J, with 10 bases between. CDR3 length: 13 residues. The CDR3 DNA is TGTGCCAGCAGTTACTCTAAGGCGAGGGGCTACACCTTC. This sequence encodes CASSYSKARGYTF.

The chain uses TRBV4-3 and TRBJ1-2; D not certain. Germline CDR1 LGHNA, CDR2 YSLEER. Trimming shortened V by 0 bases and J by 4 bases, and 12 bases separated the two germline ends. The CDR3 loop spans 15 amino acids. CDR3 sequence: CASSQDALQPYGYTF. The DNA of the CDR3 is TGCGCCAGCAGCCAAGATGCCCTACAGCCCTATGGCTACACCTTC.